This TCR beta chain was obtained from a study of identical twins. TCRdb passed the 5' RACE reads through MiXCR, listing each CDR3 protein once. The sample lists some 570,000 distinct CDR3 sequences, about 20% seen once, with 0.48% in the top ten. This clonotype was seen only a few times. Germline values: CDR1 SEHNR, CDR2 FQNEAQ (reference sequence). This CDR3 contains 15 residues. Trimming took off 7 bases at V and 4 bases at J, with 16 bases between the two ends. The sample was also reused in another study, on yellow fever vaccine responses in identical twins. That report adds: Twins reportedly mounted vaccine T cell responses that seemed partly convergent, partly personalized.

The TCR originated in a woman younger than 35 in good health. The chain employs TRBV7-9 and TRBJ2-2; a weak D match, TRBD1 (6 bases). The sample comprised CD4+ T cells sorted from blood. CDR3 loop: CASMTQGPLTGELFF. The CDR3 nucleotides are TGTGCCAGCATGACACAGGGACCGCTCACCGGGGAGCTGTTTTTT. The full variable domain, its missing parts supplied by reference TRBV7-9 and TRBJ2-2, is DTGVSQNPRHKITKRGQNVTFRCDPISEHNRLYWYRQTLGQGPEFLTYFQNEAQLEKSRLLSDRFSAERPKGSFSTLEIQRTEQGDSAMYLCASMTQGPLTGELFFGEGSRLTVL.